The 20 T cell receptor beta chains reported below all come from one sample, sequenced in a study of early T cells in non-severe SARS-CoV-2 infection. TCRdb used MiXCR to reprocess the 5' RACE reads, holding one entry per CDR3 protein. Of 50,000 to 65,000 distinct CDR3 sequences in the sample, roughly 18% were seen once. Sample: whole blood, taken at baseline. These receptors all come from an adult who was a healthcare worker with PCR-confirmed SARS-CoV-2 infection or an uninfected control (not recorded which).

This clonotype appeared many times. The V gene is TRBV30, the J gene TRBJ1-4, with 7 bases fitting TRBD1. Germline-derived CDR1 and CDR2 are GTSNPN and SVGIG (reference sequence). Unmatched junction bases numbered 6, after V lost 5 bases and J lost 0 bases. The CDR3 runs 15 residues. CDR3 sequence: CAWQGDIATNEKLFF. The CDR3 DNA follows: TGTGCCTGGCAGGGGGACATCGCAACTAATGAAAAACTGTTTTTT.

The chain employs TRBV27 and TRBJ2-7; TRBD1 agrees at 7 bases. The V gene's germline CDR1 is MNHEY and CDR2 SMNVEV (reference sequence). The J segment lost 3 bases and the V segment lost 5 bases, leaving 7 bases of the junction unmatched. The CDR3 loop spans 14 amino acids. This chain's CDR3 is CASSPPGQLYEQYF. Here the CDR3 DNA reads TGTGCCAGCAGTCCGCCGGGACAGCTCTACGAGCAGTACTTC.

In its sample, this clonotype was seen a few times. This chain's CDR3 is CASSLSITNTDTQYF. For the CDR3, the DNA is TGTGCCAGCAGCTTATCTATTACAAACACAGATACGCAGTATTTT. V and J are TRBV7-6 and TRBJ2-3; no reliable D call. The CDR3 spans 15 residues. The germline V gene encodes CDR1 SGHVS and CDR2 FNYEAQ. V dropped 2 bases and J dropped 2 bases, with 11 bases sitting between them. The complete variable domain, with remaining parts taken from reference TRBV7-6 and TRBJ2-3, reads GAGVSQSPRYKVTKRGQDVALRCDPISGHVSLYWYRQALGQGPEFLTYFNYEAQQDKSGLPNDRFSAERPEGSISTLTIQRTEQRDSAMYRCASSLSITNTDTQYFGPGTRLTVL.

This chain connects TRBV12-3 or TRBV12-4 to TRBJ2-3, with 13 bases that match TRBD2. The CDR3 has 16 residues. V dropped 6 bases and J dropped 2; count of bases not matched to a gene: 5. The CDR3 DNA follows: TGTGCCAGCAGCATTGGGACTAGCGGGGCCACAGATACGCAGTATTTT. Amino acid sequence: CASSIGTSGATDTQYF.

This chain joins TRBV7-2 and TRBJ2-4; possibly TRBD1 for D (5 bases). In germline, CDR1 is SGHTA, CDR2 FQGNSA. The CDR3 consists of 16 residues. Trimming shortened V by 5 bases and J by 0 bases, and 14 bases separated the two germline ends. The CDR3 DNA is TGTGCCAGCAGCCAGCAGAACAGGATAGCCAAAAACATTCAGTACTTC. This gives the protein CASSQQNRIAKNIQYF.

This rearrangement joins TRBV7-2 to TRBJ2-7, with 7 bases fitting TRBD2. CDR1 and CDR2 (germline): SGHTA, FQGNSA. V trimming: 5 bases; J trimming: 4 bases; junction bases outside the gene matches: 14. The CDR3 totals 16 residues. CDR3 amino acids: CASSPRPAGLAYEQYF. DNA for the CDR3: TGTGCCAGCAGCCCCCGCCCAGCGGGACTGGCTTACGAGCAGTACTTC. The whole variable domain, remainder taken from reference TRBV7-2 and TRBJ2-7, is GAGVSQSPSNKVTEKGKDVELRCDPISGHTALYWYRQSLGQGLEFLIYFQGNSAPDKSGLPSDRFSAERTGGSVSTLTIQRTQQEDSAVYLCASSPRPAGLAYEQYFGPGTRLTVT.

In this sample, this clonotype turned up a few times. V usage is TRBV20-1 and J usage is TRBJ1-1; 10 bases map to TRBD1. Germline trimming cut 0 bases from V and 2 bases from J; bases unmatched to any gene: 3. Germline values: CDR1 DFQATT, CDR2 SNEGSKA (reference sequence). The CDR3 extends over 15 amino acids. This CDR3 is CSARDRTGGNTEAFF. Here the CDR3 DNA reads TGCAGTGCTAGAGATCGGACAGGGGGAAACACTGAAGCTTTCTTT.

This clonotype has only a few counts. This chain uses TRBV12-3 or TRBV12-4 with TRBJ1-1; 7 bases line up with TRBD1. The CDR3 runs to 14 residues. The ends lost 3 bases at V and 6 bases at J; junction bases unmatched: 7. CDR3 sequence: CASSFGQGVSEAFF. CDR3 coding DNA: TGTGCCAGCAGTTTCGGGCAGGGGGTTTCTGAAGCTTTCTTT.

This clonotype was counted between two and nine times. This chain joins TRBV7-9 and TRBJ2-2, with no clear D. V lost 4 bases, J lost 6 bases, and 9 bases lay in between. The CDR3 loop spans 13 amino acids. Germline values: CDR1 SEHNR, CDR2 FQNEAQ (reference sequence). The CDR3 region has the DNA TGTGCCAGCAGCTCTGAGTGGGCCGGGGAGCTGTTTTTT. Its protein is CASSSEWAGELFF.

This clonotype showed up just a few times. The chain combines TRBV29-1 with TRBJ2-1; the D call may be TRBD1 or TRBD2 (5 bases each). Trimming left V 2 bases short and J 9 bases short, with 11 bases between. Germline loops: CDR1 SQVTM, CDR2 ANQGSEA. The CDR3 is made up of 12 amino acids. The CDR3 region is CSVERGVGEQFF. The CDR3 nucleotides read TGCAGCGTTGAAAGGGGAGTCGGTGAGCAGTTCTTC.

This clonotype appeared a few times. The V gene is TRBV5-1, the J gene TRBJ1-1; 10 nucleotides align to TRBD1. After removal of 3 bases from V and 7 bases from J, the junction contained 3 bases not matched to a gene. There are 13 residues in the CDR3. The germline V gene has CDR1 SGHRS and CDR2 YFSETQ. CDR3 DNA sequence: TGCGCCAGCAGCTCGGGACAGGGGAATGAAGCTTTCTTT. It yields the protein CASSSGQGNEAFF.

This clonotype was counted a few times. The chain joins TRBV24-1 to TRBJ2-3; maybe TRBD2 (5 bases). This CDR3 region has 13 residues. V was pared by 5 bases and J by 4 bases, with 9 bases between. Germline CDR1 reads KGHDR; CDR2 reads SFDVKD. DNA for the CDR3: TGTGCCACCAGTGCCCGGGATCCAGATACGCAGTATTTT. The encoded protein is CATSARDPDTQYF.

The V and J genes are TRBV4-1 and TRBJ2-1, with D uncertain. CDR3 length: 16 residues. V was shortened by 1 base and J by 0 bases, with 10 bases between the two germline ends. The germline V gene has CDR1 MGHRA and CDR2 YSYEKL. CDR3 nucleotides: TGCGCCAGCAGCCAAGCGGCAATAAGCTCCTACAATGAGCAGTTCTTC. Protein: CASSQAAISSYNEQFF.

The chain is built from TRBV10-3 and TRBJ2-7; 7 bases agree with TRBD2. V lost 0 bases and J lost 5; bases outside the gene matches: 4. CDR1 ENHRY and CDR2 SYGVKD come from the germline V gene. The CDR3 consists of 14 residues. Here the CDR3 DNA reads TGTGCCATCAGTGAGTCGAGCGGGGACCACGAGCAGTACTTC. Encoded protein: CAISESSGDHEQYF.

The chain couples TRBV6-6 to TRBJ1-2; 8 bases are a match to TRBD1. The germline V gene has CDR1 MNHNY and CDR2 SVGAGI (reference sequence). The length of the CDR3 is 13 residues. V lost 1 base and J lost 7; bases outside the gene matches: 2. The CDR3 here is CASSYFQGAGYTF. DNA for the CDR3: TGTGCCAGCAGTTACTTTCAGGGGGCTGGCTACACCTTC.

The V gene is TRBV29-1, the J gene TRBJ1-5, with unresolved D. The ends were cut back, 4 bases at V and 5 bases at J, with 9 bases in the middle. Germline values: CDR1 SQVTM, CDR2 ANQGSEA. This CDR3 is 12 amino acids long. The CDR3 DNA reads TGCAGCGTTGTTACCGCCGATCAGCCCCAGCATTTT. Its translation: CSVVTADQPQHF.

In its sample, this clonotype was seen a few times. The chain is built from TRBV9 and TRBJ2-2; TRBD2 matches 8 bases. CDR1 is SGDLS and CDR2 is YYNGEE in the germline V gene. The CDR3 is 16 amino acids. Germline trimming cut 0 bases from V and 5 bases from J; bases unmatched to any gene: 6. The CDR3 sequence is CASSVDGTRRTGELFF. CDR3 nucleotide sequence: TGTGCCAGCAGCGTAGATGGGACTAGACGAACCGGGGAGCTGTTTTTT.

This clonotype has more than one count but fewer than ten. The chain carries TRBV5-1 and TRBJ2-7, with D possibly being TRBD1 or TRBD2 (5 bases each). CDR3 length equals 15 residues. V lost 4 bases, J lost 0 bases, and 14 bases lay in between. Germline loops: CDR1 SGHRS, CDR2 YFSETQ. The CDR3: CASSPNAGTSYEQYF. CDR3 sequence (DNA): TGCGCCAGCAGCCCTAACGCTGGGACCTCCTACGAGCAGTACTTC.

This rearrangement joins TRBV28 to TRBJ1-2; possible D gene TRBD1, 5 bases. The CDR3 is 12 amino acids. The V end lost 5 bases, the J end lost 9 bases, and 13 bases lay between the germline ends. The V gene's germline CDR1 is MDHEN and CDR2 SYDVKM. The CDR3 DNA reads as TGTGCCAGCAGTACCGGGACTCGTCGCTACACCTTC. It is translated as CASSTGTRRYTF.

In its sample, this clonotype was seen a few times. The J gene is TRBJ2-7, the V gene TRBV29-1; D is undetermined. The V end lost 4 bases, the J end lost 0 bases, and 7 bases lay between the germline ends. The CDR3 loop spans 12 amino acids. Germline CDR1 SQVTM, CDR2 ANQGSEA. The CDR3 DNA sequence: TGCAGCGTTGGCAGGTTCTCCTACGAGCAGTACTTC. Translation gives CSVGRFSYEQYF.